This is a list of T cell receptor beta chains from one sample in a study of blood T cell repertoires in COVID-19. Profiled with immunoSEQ multiplex PCR; TCRdb holds only in-frame clones, not every one. The sample yields about 500,000 clones, 89% seen once. The sample was peripheral blood. Receptors originate from a man aged 18 to 29 with COVID-19, enrolled during active disease. CDR3s include the opening cysteine and the closing phenylalanine or tryptophan. The D gene is left open where the match is weak. Only part of the rows carry a size: once, few, many, or a class if the clone is expanded.

v_gene: TRBV5-6; abundance: -; j_gene: TRBJ2-5; d_gene: -; CDR3aa: CASSLVQLNQETQYF; CDR3nt: TGTGCCAGCAGCTTGGTGCAACTAAACCAAGAGACCCAGTACTTC
v_gene: TRBV19; abundance: -; j_gene: TRBJ2-1; d_gene: TRBD1; CDR3aa: CASKGPGGGYNEQFF; CDR3nt: TGTGCCAGTAAAGGGCCAGGGGGTGGCTACAATGAGCAGTTCTTC
v_gene: TRBV7-3; abundance: -; j_gene: TRBJ2-1; d_gene: -; CDR3aa: CASSLNPGYNEQFF; CDR3nt: TGTGCCAGCAGCCTCAACCCGGGCTACAATGAGCAGTTCTTC
v_gene: TRBV11-3; abundance: -; j_gene: TRBJ1-1; d_gene: -; CDR3aa: CASSLARGGAEAFF; CDR3nt: TGTGCCAGCAGCTTAGCCCGCGGGGGTGCTGAAGCTTTCTTT
v_gene: TRBV6-5; abundance: few; j_gene: TRBJ2-7; d_gene: TRBD1; CDR3aa: CASHRGQTYEQYF; CDR3nt: TGTGCCAGCCACCGGGGACAGACCTACGAGCAGTACTTC
v_gene: TRBV2; abundance: -; j_gene: TRBJ1-3; d_gene: TRBD1; CDR3aa: CASSNTGGTGNTIYF; CDR3nt: TGTGCCAGCAGTAATACAGGGGGGACTGGAAACACCATATATTTT
v_gene: TRBV7-2; abundance: -; j_gene: TRBJ2-5; d_gene: -; CDR3aa: CASSLIVQQETQYF; CDR3nt: TGTGCCAGCAGCTTAATTGTACAGCAAGAGACCCAGTACTTC
v_gene: TRBV2; abundance: -; j_gene: TRBJ1-2; d_gene: TRBD1; CDR3aa: CASSEEQGAIEHGYTF; CDR3nt: TGTGCCAGCAGTGAAGAACAGGGGGCCATAGAACATGGCTACACCTTC
v_gene: TRBV9; abundance: -; j_gene: TRBJ2-7; d_gene: -; CDR3aa: CASSVVPTPLFGEQYF; CDR3nt: TGTGCCAGCAGCGTAGTTCCGACACCGTTGTTTGGTGAGCAGTACTTC
v_gene: TRBV9; abundance: -; j_gene: TRBJ2-5; d_gene: TRBD2; CDR3aa: CASSVVASGTETQYF; CDR3nt: TGTGCCAGCAGCGTAGTGGCTAGCGGGACAGAGACCCAGTACTTC
v_gene: TRBV5-1; abundance: -; j_gene: TRBJ2-1; d_gene: -; CDR3aa: CASSLALTLSNEQFF; CDR3nt: TGCGCCAGCAGCCTAGCGCTTACCCTTTCCAATGAGCAGTTCTTC
v_gene: TRBV4-1; abundance: -; j_gene: TRBJ1-1; d_gene: TRBD1; CDR3aa: CASSPTGGTEAFF; CDR3nt: TGCGCCAGCAGCCCCACAGGGGGGACTGAAGCTTTCTTT
v_gene: TRBV28; abundance: -; j_gene: TRBJ1-6; d_gene: -; CDR3aa: CASSSPLSPLHF; CDR3nt: TGTGCCAGCAGTTCTCCCCTGTCACCCCTCCACTTT
v_gene: TRBV7-2; abundance: -; j_gene: TRBJ2-1; d_gene: -; CDR3aa: CASSPGIPVYNEQFF; CDR3nt: TGTGCCAGCAGCCCCGGGATACCGGTTTACAATGAGCAGTTCTTC
v_gene: TRBV7-9; abundance: -; j_gene: TRBJ2-7; d_gene: -; CDR3aa: CASSDQGRGYEQYF; CDR3nt: TGTGCCAGCAGCGATCAGGGCAGGGGATACGAGCAGTACTTC
v_gene: TRBV3-1/TRBV3-2; abundance: -; j_gene: TRBJ1-2; d_gene: -; CDR3aa: CASSQEGGGIYGYTF; CDR3nt: TGTGCCAGCAGCCAAGAAGGGGGGGGAATCTATGGCTACACCTTC